Presented here are 28 T cell receptor beta chains from one specimen sequenced in a study of blood T cell repertoires in COVID-19 (dated by TCRdb to between 2020 and 2021). The library was prepared using the immunoSEQ multiplex PCR assay. TCRdb took this table from immuneACCESS and kept in-frame rearrangements with V and J called. Such tables lack part of the clones; where checked against another copy, unresolved V genes explain under half of the gap, and the rest is unexplained. This sample lists over 100,000 clones; about four fifths were detected once. Around 8% of the sample is taken by the ten largest. Sequenced: peripheral blood. The receptors stem from a woman aged 55-69 years with active or convalescent COVID-19.

Here the CDR3 reads CATSSLRDSSYNEQFF. CDR3 bases: TGTGCCACCAGCAGTCTTCGGGACTCCTCCTACAATGAGCAGTTCTTC. This chain connects TRBV15 to TRBJ2-1, with a tentative D call TRBD2 (6 bases). Germline-derived CDR1 and CDR2 are LNHNV and YYDKDF (reference sequence). CDR3 size: 16 residues. V lost 3 bases, J lost 0 bases, and 12 bases lay in between.

This chain links TRBV2 with TRBJ1-1; D is perhaps TRBD1 (6 bases). Germline V gene lookup returns CDR1 SNHLY and CDR2 FYNNEI. Trimming stripped 4 bases from V and 1 base from J, with 10 bases between. The CDR3 contains 14 residues. CDR3 amino acids: CASSVLQGNTEAFF. CDR3 in DNA: TGTGCCAGCAGTGTCCTACAGGGGAACACTGAAGCTTTCTTT.

This chain joins TRBV27 and TRBJ1-1, with D possibly matching TRBD1 (6 bases). The CDR3 covers 16 residues. Germline assignment: CDR1 MNHEY and CDR2 SMNVEV (reference sequence). Between the trimmed V and J ends, which lost 6 bases and 3 bases, there was a span of 20 bases. CDR3 in DNA: TGTGCCAGCAGCTCCCGGACACAGGGTTCCTACACTGAAGCTTTCTTT. Translation: CASSSRTQGSYTEAFF.

The chain has TRBV19 and TRBJ1-2; D gene ambiguous. The V end lost 1 base, the J end lost 0 bases, and 6 bases lay between the germline ends. Germline-derived CDR1 and CDR2 are LNHDA and SQIVND (reference sequence). There are 14 residues in the CDR3. CDR3 sequence: CASSIADTNYGYTF. The DNA for the CDR3 is TGTGCCAGTAGTATAGCAGACACTAACTATGGCTACACCTTC.

This chain connects TRBV11-2 to TRBJ2-1, with 7 bases that match TRBD2. The CDR3 sequence is 15 residues long. Trimming took 1 base from V and 7 from J; bases not matched to a gene: 7. Germline V lookup: CDR1 SGHAT, CDR2 FQNNGV. CDR3 in amino acids: CASSLGLAAWNEQFF. DNA for the CDR3: TGTGCCAGCAGCTTAGGACTAGCAGCCTGGAATGAGCAGTTCTTC.

This chain connects TRBV4-2 to TRBJ2-3, with TRBD2 matching 7 bases. Per germline, CDR1 LGHNA and CDR2 YNFKEQ. V dropped 3 bases and J dropped 5; count of bases not matched to a gene: 11. The CDR3 runs 16 residues. CDR3 protein: CASSHLTTGGLDTQYF. In DNA form, the CDR3 reads TGTGCCAGCAGCCACCTTACGACGGGAGGATTAGATACGCAGTATTTT.

This clone is a singleton in its sample. The rearrangement links TRBV24-1 to TRBJ2-2; the match to TRBD2 covers 7 bases. Germline CDR1 reads KGHDR; CDR2 reads SFDVKD. The CDR3 extends over 14 amino acids. Trimming took 4 bases from V and 6 from J; bases not matched to a gene: 4. The CDR3 is CATSESGGSGELFF. In nucleotides, the CDR3 is TGTGCCACCAGTGAATCCGGGGGGTCCGGGGAGCTGTTTTTT.

This clone was seen more than once but under ten times. The chain uses TRBV19 and TRBJ1-2; D might be TRBD1 (6 bases). CDR3 length: 15 amino acids. Looked up from germline, CDR1 is LNHDA and CDR2 is SQIVND (reference sequence). Trimming took off 5 bases at V and 0 bases at J, with 13 bases between the two ends. In nucleotides, the CDR3 is TGTGCCAGTAGTCCGACAGGTTATACTAACTATGGCTACACCTTC. This sequence encodes CASSPTGYTNYGYTF. Full variable domain (missing parts from reference TRBV19 and TRBJ1-2): DGGITQSPKYLFRKEGQNVTLSCEQNLNHDAMYWYRQDPGQGLRLIYYSQIVNDFQKGDIAEGYSVSREKKESFPLTVTSAQKNPTAFYLCASSPTGYTNYGYTFGSGTRLTVV.

The rearrangement links TRBV11-2 to TRBJ1-4, with 10 nucleotides matching TRBD1. The CDR3 runs to 16 residues. Trimming at V came to 4 bases and at J to 6 bases, leaving 8 bases not matched to a gene. Germline CDR1 is SGHAT and CDR2 is FQNNGV. CDR3 bases: TGTGCCAGCAGCTCTAGGGGGACAGGGGAGGATGAAAAACTGTTTTTT. Translation: CASSSRGTGEDEKLFF.

The CDR3 sequence is CASSLQGQGEAFF. Here the CDR3 DNA reads TGTGCCAGCTCACTACAGGGTCAGGGTGAAGCTTTCTTT. The chain has TRBV18 and TRBJ1-1; D is perhaps TRBD1 (6 bases). CDR3 length equals 13 residues. V lost 4 bases, J lost 7 bases, and 13 bases lay in between. Germline CDR1 reads KGHSH; CDR2 reads LQKENI.

This clone was detected only a few times. V and J are TRBV28 and TRBJ1-5, with 8 bases that match TRBD1. This CDR3 is built from 18 residues. V lost 5 bases and J lost 6; bases outside the gene matches: 18. The germline V gene encodes CDR1 MDHEN and CDR2 SYDVKM. The CDR3, as DNA: TGTGCCAGCAGTCGACAGAGGAAGACAGGGGTAGTGGGTCAGCCCCAGCATTTT. Its protein is CASSRQRKTGVVGQPQHF.

The chain links TRBV7-2 to TRBJ2-7, with 8 bases fitting TRBD2. The CDR3 is 16 residues long. Trimming cost V 5 bases and J 6 bases; bases outside gene matches: 15. In germline, CDR1 is SGHTA, CDR2 FQGNSA. This CDR3 reads CASSPSDSGIRGEQYF. DNA for the CDR3: TGTGCCAGCAGCCCTTCTGATAGCGGGATTCGGGGCGAGCAGTACTTC.

This clone was seen a handful of times. This sequence joins TRBV7-8 and TRBJ1-5, with 11 bases that match TRBD1. CDR3 size: 16 residues. The germline V gene encodes CDR1 SGHVS and CDR2 FQNEAQ. Germline trimming cut 2 bases from V and 1 base from J; bases unmatched to any gene: 1. CDR3 sequence (DNA): TGTGCCAGCAGCTTAAGGGACAGGGGGAGCAATCAGCCCCAGCATTTT. It encodes CASSLRDRGSNQPQHF.

The J gene is TRBJ1-4, the V gene TRBV28; TRBD1 aligns across 12 bases. CDR3 length: 18 residues. From germline, CDR1 is MDHEN and CDR2 SYDVKM. V gave up 3 bases and J gave up 5 bases; unmatched junction bases: 10. CDR3 coding DNA: TGTGCCAGCAGTTTGCAACGTGGGACAGGGGGCGGGAATGAAAAACTGTTTTTT. Its protein is CASSLQRGTGGGNEKLFF. Variable domain in full (rest from reference TRBV28 and TRBJ1-4): DVKVTQSSRYLVKRTGEKVFLECVQDMDHENMFWYRQDPGLGLRLIYFSYDVKMKEKGDIPEGYSVSREKKERFSLILESASTNQTSMYLCASSLQRGTGGGNEKLFFGSGTQLSVL.

V and J are TRBV5-1 and TRBJ2-3, with TRBD1 identical over 10 bases. V shed 6 bases, J shed 3 bases, and the junction held 7 bases outside the gene matches. CDR1 is SGHRS and CDR2 is YFSETQ in the germline V gene. The CDR3 consists of 15 residues. The CDR3 DNA sequence: TGCGCCAGCACGTCCGGGACAGGGGTTACAGATACGCAGTATTTT. Translating it yields CASTSGTGVTDTQYF.

The chain has TRBV10-3 and TRBJ1-1; D ambiguous. The V end was cut by 6 bases, the J end by 2 bases, with 16 bases between. The germline CDR1 and CDR2 sequences are ENHRY and SYGVKD. The CDR3 is made up of 15 amino acids. The CDR3 protein is CAISRGGNLNTEAFF. The CDR3, as DNA: TGTGCCATCAGCCGAGGCGGGAATCTTAACACTGAAGCTTTCTTT.

V and J are TRBV19 and TRBJ2-1; 8 bases fit TRBD2. V gave up 6 bases and J gave up 2 bases; unmatched junction bases: 6. The CDR3 length is 15 residues. Germline-derived CDR1 and CDR2 are LNHDA and SQIVND (reference sequence). In DNA, the CDR3 is TGTGCCAGTAGGAAGGCGGGGGGCCCCTACAATGAGCAGTTCTTC. Its translation: CASRKAGGPYNEQFF. Drawing the rest from reference TRBV19 and TRBJ2-1, the complete variable domain is DGGITQSPKYLFRKEGQNVTLSCEQNLNHDAMYWYRQDPGQGLRLIYYSQIVNDFQKGDIAEGYSVSREKKESFPLTVTSAQKNPTAFYLCASRKAGGPYNEQFFGPGTRLTVL.

J is TRBJ2-7 and V is TRBV12-5, with D perhaps matching TRBD2 (5 bases). Per the germline V gene, CDR1 is LGHNT and CDR2 is FRNRAP. The CDR3 runs 15 residues. The V end lost 0 bases, the J end lost 2 bases, and 11 bases lay between the germline ends. CDR3 sequence (DNA): TGTGCTAGTGGTTTGGTGCTAGCCATCACCTACGAGCAGTACGTC. This translates into CASGLVLAITYEQYV.

The CDR3 loop is CASSRGQYEKLFF. The CDR3 coding sequence is TGTGCCAGCAGCCGGGGACAGTATGAAAAACTGTTTTTT. The chain joins TRBV9 to TRBJ1-4; 7 positions agree with TRBD1. The junction had 3 bases not matched to a gene; V was cut back by 4 bases and J by 6 bases. This CDR3 contains 13 residues. Germline CDR1 is SGDLS and CDR2 is YYNGEE.

The rearrangement uses TRBV2 and TRBJ1-2, with a tentative D call TRBD1 (5 bases). Germline CDR1 and CDR2: SNHLY and FYNNEI. The CDR3 sequence is 10 residues long. This chain's CDR3 is CAQGGYGYTF. The CDR3 bases are TGTGCGCAGGGCGGCTATGGCTACACCTTC.

This chain links TRBV6-1 with TRBJ1-3, with 7 bases matching TRBD1. V was clipped by 4 bases and J by 1 base; unmatched bases: 7. Germline V gene data show CDR1 as MNHNS and CDR2 as SASEGT. The CDR3 has 16 amino acids. The CDR3: CASSGDRPSSGNTIYF. In DNA, the CDR3 is TGTGCCAGCAGTGGGGACAGACCGAGTTCTGGAAACACCATATATTTT.

The chain recombines TRBV27 with TRBJ2-3; D gene ambiguous. The CDR3 extends over 14 amino acids. Trimming stripped 0 bases from V and 0 bases from J, with 4 bases between. Germline lookup yields CDR1 MNHEY and CDR2 SMNVEV (reference sequence). CDR3 nucleotide sequence: TGTGCCAGCAGTTTATCCGGTAGCACAGATACGCAGTATTTT. Translated, it gives CASSLSGSTDTQYF.

The J gene is TRBJ2-1, the V gene TRBV9, with a possible D match to TRBD1 (5 bases). The CDR3 is made up of 15 amino acids. Trimming pared 4 bases from V and 1 base from J, leaving 12 bases between. Germline CDR1 reads SGDLS; CDR2 reads YYNGEE. In DNA, the CDR3 is TGTGCCAGCAGCCCTTCCGACAGTTCCTACAATGAGCAGTTCTTC. Amino acid sequence: CASSPSDSSYNEQFF.

The chain couples TRBV25-1 to TRBJ2-4; the match to TRBD1 covers 7 bases. Germline assignment: CDR1 MGHDK and CDR2 SYGVNS. Losses at the gene ends were 7 bases for V and 6 bases for J; bases not matched to a gene: 6. CDR3 length: 13 residues. Here the CDR3 reads CASTSGQRNIQYF. DNA for the CDR3: TGTGCCAGCACCTCGGGACAGAGAAACATTCAGTACTTC.

The gene calls are TRBV9 and TRBJ2-3; 9 bases match TRBD2. Germline CDR1 is SGDLS and CDR2 is YYNGEE. Trimming took 0 bases from V and 7 from J; bases not matched to a gene: 9. The CDR3 contains 16 residues. The CDR3 DNA follows: TGTGCCAGCAGCGTAGAGGGGGCGGGGGGGTTAAATACGCAGTATTTT. This codes for CASSVEGAGGLNTQYF.

The V call is TRBV6-6, the J call TRBJ2-7; 8 bases map to TRBD1. The CDR3 is made up of 14 amino acids. The V gene end was trimmed by 8 bases and the J gene end by 4 bases; junction bases not matched to a gene: 10. The V gene's germline CDR1 is MNHNY and CDR2 SVGAGI (reference sequence). CDR3 loop: CASAKTGDLYEQYV. DNA of the CDR3: TGTGCCAGCGCCAAGACAGGGGACCTGTACGAGCAGTACGTC.

In DNA, the CDR3 is TGTGCCAGCAGGCTCGGACTGGTTTCCTACGAGCAGTACTTC. Amino acid sequence: CASRLGLVSYEQYF. The rearrangement uses TRBV28 and TRBJ2-7, with a tentative D call TRBD2 (5 bases). CDR1 is MDHEN, CDR2 SYDVKM, per germline. CDR3 length: 14 residues. Trimming removed 6 bases from V and 1 base from J, with 13 bases in between.

The CDR3 nucleotides are TGCGCCAGCAGCTTGGGAGGGAATCGGGATGAAAAACTGTTTTTT. This translates into CASSLGGNRDEKLFF. The gene calls are TRBV5-1 and TRBJ1-4; D not resolved. The length of the CDR3 is 15 residues. The germline CDR1 and CDR2 sequences are SGHRS and YFSETQ. Trimming shortened V by 0 bases and J by 6 bases, and 12 bases separated the two germline ends. Supplemented by reference TRBV5-1 and TRBJ1-4, the full variable domain reads KAGVTQTPRYLIKTRGQQVTLSCSPISGHRSVSWYQQTPGQGLQFLFEYFSETQRNKGNFPGRFSGRQFSNSRSEMNVSTLELGDSALYLCASSLGGNRDEKLFFGSGTQLSVL.